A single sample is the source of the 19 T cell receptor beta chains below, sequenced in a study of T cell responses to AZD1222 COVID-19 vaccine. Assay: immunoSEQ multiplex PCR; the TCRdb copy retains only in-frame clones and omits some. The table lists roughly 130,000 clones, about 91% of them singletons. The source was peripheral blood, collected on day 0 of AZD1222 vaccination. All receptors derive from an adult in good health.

The CDR3 reads CASSLPGGAEQYF. CDR3 nucleotides: TGTGCCAGCAGTTTACCGGGAGGCGCCGAGCAGTACTTC. J is TRBJ2-7 and V is TRBV27; 7 positions agree with TRBD2. The CDR3 is made up of 13 amino acids. Per germline, CDR1 MNHEY and CDR2 SMNVEV (reference sequence). The V segment lost 2 bases and the J segment 6 bases; nucleotides outside the gene matches: 4.

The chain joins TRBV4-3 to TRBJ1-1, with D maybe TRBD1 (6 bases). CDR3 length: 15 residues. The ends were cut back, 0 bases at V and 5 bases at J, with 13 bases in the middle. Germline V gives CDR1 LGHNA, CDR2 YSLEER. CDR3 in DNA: TGCGCCAGCAGCCAAGATCCCAATACAGGGACTGAAGCTTTCTTT. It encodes CASSQDPNTGTEAFF.

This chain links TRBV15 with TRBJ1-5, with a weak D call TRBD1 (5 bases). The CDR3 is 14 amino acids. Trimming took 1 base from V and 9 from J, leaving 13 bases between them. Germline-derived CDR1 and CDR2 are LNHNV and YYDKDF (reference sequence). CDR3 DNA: TGTGCCACCAGCAGAGTTCCTTGGGGCTGGCCCCAGCATTTT. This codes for CATSRVPWGWPQHF.

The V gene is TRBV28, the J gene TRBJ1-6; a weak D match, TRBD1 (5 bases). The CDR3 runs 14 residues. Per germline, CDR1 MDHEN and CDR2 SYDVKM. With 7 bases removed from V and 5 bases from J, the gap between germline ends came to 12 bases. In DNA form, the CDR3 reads TGTGCCAGCAAGTTGACAGAAAATAATTCACCCCTCCACTTT. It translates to CASKLTENNSPLHF.

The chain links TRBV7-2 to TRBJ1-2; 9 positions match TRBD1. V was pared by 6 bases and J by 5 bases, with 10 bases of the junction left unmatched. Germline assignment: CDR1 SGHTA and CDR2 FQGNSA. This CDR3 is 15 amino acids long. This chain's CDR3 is CASSPLGQGIYGYTF. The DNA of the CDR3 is TGTGCCAGCAGTCCTCTCGGACAGGGGATTTATGGCTACACCTTC. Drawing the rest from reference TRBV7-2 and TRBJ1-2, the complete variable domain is GAGVSQSPSNKVTEKGKDVELRCDPISGHTALYWYRQSLGQGLEFLIYFQGNSAPDKSGLPSDRFSAERTGGSVSTLTIQRTQQEDSAVYLCASSPLGQGIYGYTFGSGTRLTVV.

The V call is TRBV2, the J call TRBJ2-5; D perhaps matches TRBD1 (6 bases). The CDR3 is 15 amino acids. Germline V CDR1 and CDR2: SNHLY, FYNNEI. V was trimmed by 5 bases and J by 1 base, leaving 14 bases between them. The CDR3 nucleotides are TGTGCCAGCAGTTGGTTGGCAGGGGCCCAAGAGACCCAGTACTTC. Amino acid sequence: CASSWLAGAQETQYF.

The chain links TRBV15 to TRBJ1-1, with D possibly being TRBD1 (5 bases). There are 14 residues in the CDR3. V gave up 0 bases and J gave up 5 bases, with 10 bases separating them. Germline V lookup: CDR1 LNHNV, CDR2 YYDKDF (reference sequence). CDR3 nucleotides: TGTGCCACCAGCAGAGATCTCGGGGGGACTGAAGCTTTCTTT. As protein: CATSRDLGGTEAFF.

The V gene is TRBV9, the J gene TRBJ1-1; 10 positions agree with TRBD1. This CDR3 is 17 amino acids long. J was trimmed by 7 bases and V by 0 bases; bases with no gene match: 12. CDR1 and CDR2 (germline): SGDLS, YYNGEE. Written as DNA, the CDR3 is TGTGCCAGCAGCGTAGCCCCAACACCGGGACAGGGGTATGAAGCTTTCTTT. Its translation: CASSVAPTPGQGYEAFF.

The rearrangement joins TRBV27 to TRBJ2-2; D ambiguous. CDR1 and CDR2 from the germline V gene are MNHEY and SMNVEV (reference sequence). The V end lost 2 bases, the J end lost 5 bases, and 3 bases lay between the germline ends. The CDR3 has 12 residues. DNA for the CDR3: TGTGCCAGCAGTTTAATGACCGGGGAGCTGTTTTTT. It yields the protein CASSLMTGELFF.

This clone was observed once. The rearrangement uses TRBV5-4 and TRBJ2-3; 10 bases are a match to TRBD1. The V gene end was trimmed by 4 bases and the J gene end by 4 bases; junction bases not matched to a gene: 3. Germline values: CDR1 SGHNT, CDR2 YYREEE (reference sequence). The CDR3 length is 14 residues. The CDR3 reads CASSLGQGSDTQYF. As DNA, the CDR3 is TGTGCCAGCAGCCTGGGACAGGGGTCAGATACGCAGTATTTT.

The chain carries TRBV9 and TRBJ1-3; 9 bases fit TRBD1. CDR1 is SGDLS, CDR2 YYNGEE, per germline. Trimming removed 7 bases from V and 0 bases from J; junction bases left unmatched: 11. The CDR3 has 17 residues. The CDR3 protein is CASSRDRAVGSGNTIYF. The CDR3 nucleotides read TGTGCCAGCTCAAGGGACAGGGCGGTGGGCTCTGGAAACACCATATATTTT.

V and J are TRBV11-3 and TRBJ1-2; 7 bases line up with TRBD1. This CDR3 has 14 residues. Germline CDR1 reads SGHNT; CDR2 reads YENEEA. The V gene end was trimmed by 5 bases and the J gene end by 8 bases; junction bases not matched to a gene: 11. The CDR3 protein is CASSMRGRYGGYTF. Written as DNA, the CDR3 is TGTGCCAGCAGCATGAGGGGGCGTTACGGGGGCTACACCTTC. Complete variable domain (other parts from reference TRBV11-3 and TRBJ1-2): EAGVVQSPRYKIIEKKQPVAFWCNPISGHNTLYWYLQNLGQGPELLIRYENEEAVDDSQLPKDRFSAERLKGVDSTLKIQPAELGDSAVYLCASSMRGRYGGYTFGSGTRLTVV.

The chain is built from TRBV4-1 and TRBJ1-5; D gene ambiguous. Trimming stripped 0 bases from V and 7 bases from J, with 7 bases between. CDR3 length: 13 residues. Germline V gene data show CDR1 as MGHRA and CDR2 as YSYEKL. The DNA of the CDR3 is TGCGCCAGCAGCCAAGACCCGGAGCAGCCCCAGCATTTT. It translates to CASSQDPEQPQHF.

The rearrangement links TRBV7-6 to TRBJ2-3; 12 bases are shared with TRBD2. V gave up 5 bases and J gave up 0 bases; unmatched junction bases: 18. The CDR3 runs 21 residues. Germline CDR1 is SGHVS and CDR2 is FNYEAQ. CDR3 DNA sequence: TGTGCCAGCAGCGCTACCCCACAGCTAGCGGGAGGGCCTCCTAGCACAGATACGCAGTATTTT. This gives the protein CASSATPQLAGGPPSTDTQYF. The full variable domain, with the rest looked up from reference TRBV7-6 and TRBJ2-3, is GAGVSQSPRYKVTKRGQDVALRCDPISGHVSLYWYRQALGQGPEFLTYFNYEAQQDKSGLPNDRFSAERPEGSISTLTIQRTEQRDSAMYRCASSATPQLAGGPPSTDTQYFGPGTRLTVL.

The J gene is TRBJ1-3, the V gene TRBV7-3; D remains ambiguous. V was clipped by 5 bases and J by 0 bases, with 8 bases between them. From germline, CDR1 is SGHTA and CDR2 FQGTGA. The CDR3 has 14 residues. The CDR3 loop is CASSLQSSGNTIYF. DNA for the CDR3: TGTGCCAGCAGCCTACAGAGCTCTGGAAACACCATATATTTT.

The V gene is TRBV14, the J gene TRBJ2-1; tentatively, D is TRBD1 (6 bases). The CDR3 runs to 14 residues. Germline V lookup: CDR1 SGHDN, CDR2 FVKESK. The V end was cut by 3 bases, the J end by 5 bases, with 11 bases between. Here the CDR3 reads CASSHGQWNNEQFF. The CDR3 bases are TGTGCCAGCAGCCATGGACAGTGGAACAATGAGCAGTTCTTC.

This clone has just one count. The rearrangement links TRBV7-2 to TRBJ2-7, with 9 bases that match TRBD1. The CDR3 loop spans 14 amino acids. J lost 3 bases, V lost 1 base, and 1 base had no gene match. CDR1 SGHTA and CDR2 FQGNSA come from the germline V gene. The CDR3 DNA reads TGTGCCAGCAGCTTAGACAGGGGGCTCTACGAGCAGTACTTC. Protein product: CASSLDRGLYEQYF.

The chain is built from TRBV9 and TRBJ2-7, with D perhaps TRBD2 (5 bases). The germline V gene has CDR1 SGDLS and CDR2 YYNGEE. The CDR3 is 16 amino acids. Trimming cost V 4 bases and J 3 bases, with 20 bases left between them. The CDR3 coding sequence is TGTGCCAGCAGCCCTCAAGGCCGGGGATTAAACTACGAGCAGTACTTC. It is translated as CASSPQGRGLNYEQYF.

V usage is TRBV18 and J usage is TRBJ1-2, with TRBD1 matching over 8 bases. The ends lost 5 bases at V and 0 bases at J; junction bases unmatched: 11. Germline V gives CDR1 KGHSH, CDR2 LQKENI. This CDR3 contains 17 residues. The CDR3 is CASSATGGLRPNYGYTF. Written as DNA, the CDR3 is TGTGCCAGCTCAGCTACAGGGGGACTAAGACCTAACTATGGCTACACCTTC.